The T cell receptor (beta chain) described here comes from a study of shared clonotypes between healthy human individuals. The CDR3 has 14 residues. Germline V gene lookup returns CDR1 SGHTA and CDR2 FQGNSA. The trim removed 1 base at V and 5 bases at J, leaving 3 bases unmatched. Clones were sequenced by immunoSEQ multiplex PCR, and TCRdb holds only the in-frame ones, with some missing. Counted here are more than 2 million clones, approximately 96% occurring once; the ten biggest clones make up around 0.13%. Sequencing input: naive CD4+ T cells sorted from blood. Described subset: CD45RA+ positively selected. The V and J genes are TRBV7-2 and TRBJ2-3; 7 nucleotides line up with TRBD2. This TCR was sampled from a man between 18 and 29 years old in good health. The CDR3 spells CASSLVQRGDTQYF. For the CDR3, the DNA is TGTGCCAGCAGCTTAGTTCAGCGGGGAGATACGCAGTATTTT.